This entry concerns a single T cell receptor (beta chain). The source of the sample is a study of TIL therapy for anti-PD-1-resistant metastatic lung cancer. Time point denoted: pre-treatment sample, taken before nivolumab and TIL therapy. J gave up 0 bases and V 5 bases, and 2 bases lay outside the gene matches. From germline, CDR1 is SEHNR and CDR2 FQNEAQ (reference sequence). The CDR3 is 14 amino acids. The libraries were made with immunoSEQ v3. The data were produced by immunoSEQ multiplex PCR, yet TCRdb's version contains in-frame clones alone and is incomplete. Found here are about 52,000 clones, around three quarters of them singletons; the top ten hold about 5%.

This sequence was found in a woman aged 25-80 years with non-small cell lung cancer. Material: blood, obtained at baseline. The chain uses TRBV7-9 and TRBJ1-1; 8 bases map to TRBD1. The CDR3, as DNA: TGTGCCAGCAGCATGGGACAGGTGAACACTGAAGCTTTCTTT. Amino acids: CASSMGQVNTEAFF.